One and the same sample provided the 23 T cell receptor beta chains below, sequenced in a study of blood T cells in healthy people across ages. It was with a sample-barcoded 5' primer and a J-beta primer mix that a second PCR of roughly 7 to 12 cycles was run. TCRdb fed the 5' RACE reads into MiXCR, producing one record per CDR3 protein. The sample shows approximately 810,000 distinct CDR3 sequences, about 37% of them seen only once. The sample comprised blood. The receptor set was obtained from a man in his late teens or twenties in good health.

The chain has TRBV9 and TRBJ2-2; tentative D call: TRBD1 (6 bases). Germline V lookup: CDR1 SGDLS, CDR2 YYNGEE. The CDR3 contains 15 residues. Between the trimmed V and J ends, which lost 2 bases and 3 bases, there was a span of 11 bases. This CDR3 reads CASSVRGYDTGELFF. CDR3 bases: TGTGCCAGCAGCGTGAGGGGGTATGACACCGGGGAGCTGTTTTTT.

This clonotype was recorded a few times. The chain links TRBV20-1 to TRBJ2-5; no clear D. CDR3 size: 13 residues. Trimming removed 0 bases from V and 11 bases from J, with 16 bases in between. Germline V CDR1 and CDR2: DFQATT, SNEGSKA (reference sequence). The CDR3 spells CSARDPEHNEQYF. The CDR3 DNA follows: TGCAGTGCTAGAGATCCCGAACACAATGAGCAGTACTTC.

The chain carries TRBV7-2 and TRBJ1-6; no firm D call. From germline, CDR1 is SGHTA and CDR2 FQGNSA. Trimming pared 5 bases from V and 9 bases from J, leaving 11 bases between. The CDR3 has 13 amino acids. The CDR3 sequence is CASSPRPGSPLHF. The CDR3 DNA sequence: TGTGCCAGCAGCCCCAGGCCCGGTTCACCCCTCCACTTT.

The rearrangement uses TRBV13 and TRBJ2-4; D is undetermined. Germline-derived CDR1 and CDR2 are PRHDT and FYEKMQ (reference sequence). This CDR3 has 15 residues. Trimming removed 5 bases from V and 13 bases from J, with 24 bases in between. Here the CDR3 reads CASSPRTDTYNEQYF. DNA for the CDR3: TGTGCCAGCAGCCCTCGGACCGACACCTACAATGAGCAGTACTTC.

The table lists this clonotype with a few counts. J is TRBJ2-3 and V is TRBV6-4; a weak D match, TRBD1 (6 bases). This CDR3 has 15 amino acids. V was clipped by 2 bases and J by 1 base, with 10 bases between them. Germline CDR1 and CDR2: MRHNA and SNTAGT. The CDR3 nucleotides are TGTGCCAGCAGTGACGGGTCAGGGGGCACAGATACGCAGTATTTT. Translating it yields CASSDGSGGTDTQYF.

This clonotype came up many times. The CDR3 bases are TGTGCCAGCAGCTTAGGATCCCAAAGAAGGCGGGACAGGGGCTACAATGAGCAGTTCTTC. Translating gives CASSLGSQRRRDRGYNEQFF. The chain carries TRBV7-9 and TRBJ2-1; 10 positions match TRBD1. With 1 base clipped from V and 3 bases from J, the junction kept 15 bases outside the gene matches. Germline V gene lookup returns CDR1 SEHNR and CDR2 FQNEAQ (reference sequence). This CDR3 is built from 20 residues. The full variable domain, rest sourced from reference TRBV7-9 and TRBJ2-1, is DTGVSQNPRHKITKRGQNVTFRCDPISEHNRLYWYRQTLGQGPEFLTYFQNEAQLEKSRLLSDRFSAERPKGSFSTLEIQRTEQGDSAMYLCASSLGSQRRRDRGYNEQFFGPGTRLTVL.

The chain combines TRBV12-3 or TRBV12-4 with TRBJ2-5; TRBD1 might be the D (6 bases). The DNA end favors TRBJ2-1, so the J call may be wrong. The CDR3 length is 12 residues. CDR3 in DNA: TGTGCCAGCACCGAGACAGGCAGCGAGCAGTTCTTC. This sequence encodes CASTETGSEQFF.

The V gene is TRBV5-1, the J gene TRBJ1-2; 8 bases line up with TRBD1. Trimming at V came to 0 bases and at J to 4 bases, leaving 14 bases not matched to a gene. Germline V gene sequence: CDR1 SGHRS, CDR2 YFSETQ. There are 18 residues in the CDR3. In nucleotides, the CDR3 is TGCGCCAGCAGCTTGGTAGGACAGGGTCTCCTCGGTGGCTATGGCTACACCTTC. Encoded protein: CASSLVGQGLLGGYGYTF.

This clonotype was counted between two and nine times. The gene calls are TRBV12-3 or TRBV12-4 and TRBJ1-4, with 8 bases aligning to TRBD1. This CDR3 contains 12 residues. J was trimmed by 10 bases and V by 5 bases; bases with no gene match: 3. The CDR3 sequence: CASSLQGGKLFF. The CDR3 DNA is TGTGCCAGCAGTCTACAGGGGGGAAAACTGTTTTTT.

V gene TRBV20-1 combines with J gene TRBJ2-7, with 7 positions matching TRBD2. Germline CDR1 reads DFQATT; CDR2 reads SNEGSKA (reference sequence). The CDR3 extends over 12 amino acids. Trimming took 1 base from V and 3 from J; bases not matched to a gene: 0. As DNA, the CDR3 is TGCAGTGCTAGAGCGGGGGGCTACGAGCAGTACTTC. Amino acid sequence: CSARAGGYEQYF.

This clonotype was detected many times. The chain couples TRBV6-5 to TRBJ1-2, with a tentative D call TRBD1 (5 bases). This CDR3 has 13 amino acids. The germline CDR1 and CDR2 sequences are MNHEY and SVGAGI. Trimming removed 5 bases at V and 0 bases at J, with 7 bases between. In nucleotides, the CDR3 is TGTGCCAGCAGTCAGACAGCTAACTATGGCTACACCTTC. Translation: CASSQTANYGYTF.

This clonotype was seen more than once but under ten times. The gene calls are TRBV6-1 and TRBJ2-7; TRBD1 agrees at 7 bases. Germline trimming cut 1 base from V and 0 bases from J; bases unmatched to any gene: 0. The CDR3 loop spans 14 amino acids. Germline assignment: CDR1 MNHNS and CDR2 SASEGT. The DNA of the CDR3 is TGTGCCAGCAGTGAAGGGGACAGCTCCTACGAGCAGTACTTC. Protein: CASSEGDSSYEQYF.

The chain joins TRBV6-2 or TRBV6-3 to TRBJ2-7; possible D gene TRBD2, 5 bases. V lost 3 bases and J 3 bases, leaving 12 bases between the germline ends. The CDR3 has 14 residues. The germline CDR1 and CDR2 sequences are MNHEY and SVGEGT. CDR3: CASSYTLAVYEQYF. CDR3 coding DNA: TGTGCCAGCAGTTATACCCTAGCTGTCTACGAGCAGTACTTC.

The rearrangement uses TRBV14 and TRBJ2-7; the match to TRBD1 covers 7 bases. Germline lookup yields CDR1 SGHDN and CDR2 FVKESK. V trimming: 0 bases; J trimming: 2 bases; junction bases outside the gene matches: 4. The CDR3 consists of 15 residues. The CDR3 DNA is TGTGCCAGCAGCCAAGAACCAGGGGGACCCTACGAGCAGTACTTC. Its translation: CASSQEPGGPYEQYF.

This clonotype showed up many times. The chain employs TRBV6-6 and TRBJ2-5, with no clear D. Trimming removed 6 bases at V and 10 bases at J, with 12 bases between. Germline lookup yields CDR1 MNHNY and CDR2 SVGAGI (reference sequence). The CDR3 consists of 11 residues. CDR3 DNA: TGTGCCAGCAGCCTCACTGGCGTCCAGTACTTC. Translating gives CASSLTGVQYF.

The rearrangement uses TRBV4-1 and TRBJ1-6; D remains unclear. The CDR3 runs to 17 residues. Germline assignment: CDR1 MGHRA and CDR2 YSYEKL. V dropped 3 bases and J dropped 9 bases, with 21 bases sitting between them. CDR3 in amino acids: CASSQDPARVVGSPLHF. The CDR3 DNA is TGCGCCAGCAGCCAGGACCCCGCACGGGTAGTTGGTTCACCCCTCCACTTT.

This clonotype has just a few counts. The chain is built from TRBV12-3 or TRBV12-4 and TRBJ1-3; D ambiguous. V was trimmed by 4 bases and J by 0 bases, leaving 10 bases between them. This CDR3 contains 15 residues. CDR3 sequence reads: CASSSRQVSGNTIYF. Here the CDR3 DNA reads TGTGCCAGCAGTTCCCGGCAGGTCTCTGGAAACACCATATATTTT.

The chain is built from TRBV11-2 and TRBJ2-5; weak D call: TRBD2 (6 bases). Germline loops: CDR1 SGHAT, CDR2 FQNNGV. V was pared by 0 bases and J by 11 bases, with 16 bases between. The CDR3 loop spans 14 amino acids. In DNA form, the CDR3 reads TGTGCCAGCAGCTTAGACGGGGGAAACTTTGAGCAGTACTTC. Its translation: CASSLDGGNFEQYF.

This clonotype was recorded many times. The V call is TRBV9, the J call TRBJ2-3; TRBD2 matches at 9 bases. CDR3 length: 15 residues. Germline assignment: CDR1 SGDLS and CDR2 YYNGEE. The J segment lost 5 bases and the V segment lost 2 bases, leaving 6 bases of the junction unmatched. CDR3 DNA: TGTGCCAGCAGCGTTAGCGGGGGCCCAGGAGATACGCAGTATTTT. It encodes CASSVSGGPGDTQYF.

A few counts support this clonotype. The rearrangement joins TRBV7-2 to TRBJ2-2; TRBD1 is a possible D gene (6 bases). The ends were cut back, 1 base at V and 0 bases at J, with 9 bases in the middle. The CDR3 is made up of 16 amino acids. Germline-derived CDR1 and CDR2 are SGHTA and FQGNSA. CDR3 coding DNA: TGTGCCAGCAGCTTAGGGGGGACAACGAACACCGGGGAGCTGTTTTTT. Translation gives CASSLGGTTNTGELFF. The whole variable domain, remainder taken from reference TRBV7-2 and TRBJ2-2, is GAGVSQSPSNKVTEKGKDVELRCDPISGHTALYWYRQSLGQGLEFLIYFQGNSAPDKSGLPSDRFSAERTGGSVSTLTIQRTQQEDSAVYLCASSLGGTTNTGELFFGEGSRLTVL.

The chain uses TRBV6-5 and TRBJ2-5; TRBD2 might be the D (5 bases). This CDR3 comprises 15 residues. V lost 2 bases and J 2 bases, leaving 12 bases between the germline ends. CDR1 and CDR2 (germline): MNHEY, SVGAGI. The CDR3 DNA reads TGTGCCAGCAGTTACGCCGGACTTTTTCAAGAGACCCAGTACTTC. It is translated as CASSYAGLFQETQYF.

This clonotype has a single count. V and J are TRBV7-9 and TRBJ2-1; possible D gene TRBD2, 6 bases. With 5 bases removed from V and 13 bases from J, the gap between germline ends came to 12 bases. The length of the CDR3 is 11 residues. Looked up from germline, CDR1 is SEHNR and CDR2 is FQNEAQ (reference sequence). The CDR3 sequence is CASSTEGLQFF. The DNA for the CDR3 is TGTGCCAGCAGCACAGAGGGACTTCAGTTCTTC. Full variable domain (outside the CDR3, taken from reference TRBV7-9 and TRBJ2-1): DTGVSQNPRHKITKRGQNVTFRCDPISEHNRLYWYRQTLGQGPEFLTYFQNEAQLEKSRLLSDRFSAERPKGSFSTLEIQRTEQGDSAMYLCASSTEGLQFFGPGTRLTVL.

This clonotype was seen at least ten times. CDR3 residues: CASSPSRGNNEQFF. CDR3 bases: TGTGCCAGCAGCCCCTCCAGGGGAAACAATGAGCAGTTCTTC. V gene TRBV7-3 combines with J gene TRBJ2-1; D is perhaps TRBD1 (6 bases). Germline values: CDR1 SGHTA, CDR2 FQGTGA. The CDR3 sequence is 14 residues long. The ends were cut back, 5 bases at V and 5 bases at J, with 13 bases in the middle.